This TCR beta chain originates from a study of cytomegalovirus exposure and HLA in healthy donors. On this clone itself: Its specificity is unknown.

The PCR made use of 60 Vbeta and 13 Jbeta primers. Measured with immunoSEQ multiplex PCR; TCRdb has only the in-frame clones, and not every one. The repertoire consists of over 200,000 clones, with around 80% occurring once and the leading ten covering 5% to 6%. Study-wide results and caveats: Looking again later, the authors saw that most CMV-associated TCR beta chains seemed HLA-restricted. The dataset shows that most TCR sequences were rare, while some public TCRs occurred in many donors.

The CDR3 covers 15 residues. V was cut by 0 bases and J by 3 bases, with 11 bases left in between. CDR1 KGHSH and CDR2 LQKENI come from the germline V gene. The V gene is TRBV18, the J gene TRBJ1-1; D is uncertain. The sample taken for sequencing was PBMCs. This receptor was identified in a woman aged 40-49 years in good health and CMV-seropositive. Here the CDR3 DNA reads TGTGCCAGCTCACCACCGCTGGGGAGGGACACTGAAGCTTTCTTT. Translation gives CASSPPLGRDTEAFF.